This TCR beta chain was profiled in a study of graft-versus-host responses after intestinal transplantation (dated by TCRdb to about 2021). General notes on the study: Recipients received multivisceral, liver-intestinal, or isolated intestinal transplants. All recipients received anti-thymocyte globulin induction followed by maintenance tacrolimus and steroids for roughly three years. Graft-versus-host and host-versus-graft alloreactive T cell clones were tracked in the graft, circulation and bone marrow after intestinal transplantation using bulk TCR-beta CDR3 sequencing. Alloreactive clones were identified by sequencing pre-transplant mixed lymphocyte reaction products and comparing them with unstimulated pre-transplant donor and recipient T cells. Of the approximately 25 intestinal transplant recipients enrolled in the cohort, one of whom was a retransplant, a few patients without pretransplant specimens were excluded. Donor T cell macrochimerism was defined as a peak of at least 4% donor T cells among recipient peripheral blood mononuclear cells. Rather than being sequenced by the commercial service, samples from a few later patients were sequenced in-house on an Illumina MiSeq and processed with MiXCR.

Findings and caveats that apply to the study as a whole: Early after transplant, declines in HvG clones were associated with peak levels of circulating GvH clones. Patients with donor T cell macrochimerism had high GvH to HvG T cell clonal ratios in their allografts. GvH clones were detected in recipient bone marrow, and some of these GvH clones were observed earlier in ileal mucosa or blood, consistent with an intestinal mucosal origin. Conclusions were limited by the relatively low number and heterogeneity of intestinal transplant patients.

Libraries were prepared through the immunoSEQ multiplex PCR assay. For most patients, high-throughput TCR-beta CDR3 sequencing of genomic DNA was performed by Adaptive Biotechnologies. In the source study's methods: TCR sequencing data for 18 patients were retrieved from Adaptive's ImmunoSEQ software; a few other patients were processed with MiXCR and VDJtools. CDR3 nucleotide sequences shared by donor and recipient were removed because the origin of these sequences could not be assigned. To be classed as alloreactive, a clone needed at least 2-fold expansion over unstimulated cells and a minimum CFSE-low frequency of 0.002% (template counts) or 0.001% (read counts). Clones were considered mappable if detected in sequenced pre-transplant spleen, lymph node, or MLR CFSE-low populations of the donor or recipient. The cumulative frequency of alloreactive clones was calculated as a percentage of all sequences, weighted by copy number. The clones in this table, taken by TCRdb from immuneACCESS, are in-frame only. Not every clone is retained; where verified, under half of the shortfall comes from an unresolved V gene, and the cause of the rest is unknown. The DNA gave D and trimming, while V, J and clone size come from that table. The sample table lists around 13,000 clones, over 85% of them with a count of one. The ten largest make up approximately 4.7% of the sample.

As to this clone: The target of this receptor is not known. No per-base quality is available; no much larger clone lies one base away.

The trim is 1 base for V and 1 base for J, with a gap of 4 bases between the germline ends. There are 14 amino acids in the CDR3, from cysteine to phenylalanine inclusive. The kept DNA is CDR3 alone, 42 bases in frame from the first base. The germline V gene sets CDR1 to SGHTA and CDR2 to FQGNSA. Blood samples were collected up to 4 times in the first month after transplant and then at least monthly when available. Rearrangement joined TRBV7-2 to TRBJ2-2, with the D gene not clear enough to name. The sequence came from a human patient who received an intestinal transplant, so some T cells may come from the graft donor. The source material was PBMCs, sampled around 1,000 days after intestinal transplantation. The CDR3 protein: CASSLVLNTGELFF. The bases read TGTGCCAGCAGCTTAGTTTTGAACACCGGGGAGCTGTTTTTT.